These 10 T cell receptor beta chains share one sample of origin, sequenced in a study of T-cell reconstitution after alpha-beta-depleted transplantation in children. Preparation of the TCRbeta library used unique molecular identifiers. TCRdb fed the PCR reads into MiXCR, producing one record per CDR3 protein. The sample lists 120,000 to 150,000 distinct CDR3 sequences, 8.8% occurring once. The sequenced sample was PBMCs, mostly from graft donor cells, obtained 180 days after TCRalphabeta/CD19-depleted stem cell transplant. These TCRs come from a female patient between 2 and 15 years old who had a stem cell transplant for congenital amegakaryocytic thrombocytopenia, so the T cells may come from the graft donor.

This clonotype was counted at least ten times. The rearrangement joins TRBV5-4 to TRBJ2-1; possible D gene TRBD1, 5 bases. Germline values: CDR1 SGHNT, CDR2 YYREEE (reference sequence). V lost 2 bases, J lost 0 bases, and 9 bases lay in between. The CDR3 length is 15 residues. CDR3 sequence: CASSFDSSSYNEQFF. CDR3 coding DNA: TGTGCCAGCAGCTTTGACAGTAGCTCCTACAATGAGCAGTTCTTC.

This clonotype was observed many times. CDR3 amino acids: CASSFQRGYGYTF. DNA for the CDR3: TGTGCCAGCAGTTTCCAGAGGGGTTATGGCTACACCTTC. V gene TRBV28 combines with J gene TRBJ1-2; a weak D match, TRBD1 (5 bases). Germline V gene lookup returns CDR1 MDHEN and CDR2 SYDVKM. CDR3 length equals 13 residues. The germline V and J ends were trimmed by 3 bases and 5 bases, with 10 bases remaining between them.

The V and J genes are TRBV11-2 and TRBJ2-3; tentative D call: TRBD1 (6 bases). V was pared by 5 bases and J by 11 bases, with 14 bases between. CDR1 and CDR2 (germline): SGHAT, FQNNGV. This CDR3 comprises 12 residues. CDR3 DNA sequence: TGTGCCAGCAGCCATGAGAGGACAGAGCAGTATTTT. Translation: CASSHERTEQYF. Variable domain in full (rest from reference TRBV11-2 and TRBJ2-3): EAGVAQSPRYKIIEKRQSVAFWCNPISGHATLYWYQQILGQGPKLLIQFQNNGVVDDSQLPKDRFSAERLKGVDSTLKIQPAKLEDSAVYLCASSHERTEQYFGPGTRLTVL.

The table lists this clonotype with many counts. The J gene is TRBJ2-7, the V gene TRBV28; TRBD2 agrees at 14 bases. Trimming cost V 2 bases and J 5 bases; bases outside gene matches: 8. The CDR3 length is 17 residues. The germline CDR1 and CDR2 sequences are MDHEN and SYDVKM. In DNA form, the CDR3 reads TGTGCCAGCAGTTTAGACCAGGGACTAGCGGGAGCGAACGAGCAGTACTTC. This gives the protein CASSLDQGLAGANEQYF.

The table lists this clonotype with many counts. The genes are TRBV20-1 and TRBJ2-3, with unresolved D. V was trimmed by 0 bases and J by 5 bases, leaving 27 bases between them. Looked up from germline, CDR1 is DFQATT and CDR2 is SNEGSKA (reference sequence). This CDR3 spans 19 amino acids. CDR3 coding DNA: TGCAGTGCTAGAGACCCGGGTCAGGACGGGCCGGGTCGTGAAGATACGCAGTATTTT. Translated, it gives CSARDPGQDGPGREDTQYF.

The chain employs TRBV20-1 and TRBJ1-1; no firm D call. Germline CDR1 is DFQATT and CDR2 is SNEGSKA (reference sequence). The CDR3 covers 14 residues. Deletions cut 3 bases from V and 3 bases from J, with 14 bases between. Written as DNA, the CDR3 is TGCAGTGCTAGGACCGTGAAATGGGACACTGAAGCTTTCTTT. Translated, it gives CSARTVKWDTEAFF.

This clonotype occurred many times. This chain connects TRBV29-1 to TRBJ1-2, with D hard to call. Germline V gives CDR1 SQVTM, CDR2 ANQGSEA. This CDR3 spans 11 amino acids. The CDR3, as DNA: TGCAGATTCTTAGGGTACGATGGCTACACCTTC. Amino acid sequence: CRFLGYDGYTF. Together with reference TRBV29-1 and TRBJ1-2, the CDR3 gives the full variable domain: SAVISQKPSRDICQRGTSLTIQCQVDSQVTMMFWYRQQPGQSLTLIATANQGSEATYESGFVIDKFPISRPNLTFSTLTVSNMSPEDSSIYLCRFLGYDGYTFGSGTRLTVV.

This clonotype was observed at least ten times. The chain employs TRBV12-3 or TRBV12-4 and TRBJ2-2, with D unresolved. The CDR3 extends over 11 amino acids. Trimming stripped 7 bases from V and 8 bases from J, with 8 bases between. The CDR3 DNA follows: TGTGCCAGCACTTTGACAGGGGAGCTGTTTTTT. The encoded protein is CASTLTGELFF.

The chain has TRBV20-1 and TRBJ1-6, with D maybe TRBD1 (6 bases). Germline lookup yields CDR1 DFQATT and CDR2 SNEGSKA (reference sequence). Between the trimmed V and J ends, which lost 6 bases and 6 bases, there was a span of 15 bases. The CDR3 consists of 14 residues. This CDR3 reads CSAYTGTRNSPLHF. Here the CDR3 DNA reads TGCAGTGCCTACACAGGGACGCGTAATTCACCCCTCCACTTT.

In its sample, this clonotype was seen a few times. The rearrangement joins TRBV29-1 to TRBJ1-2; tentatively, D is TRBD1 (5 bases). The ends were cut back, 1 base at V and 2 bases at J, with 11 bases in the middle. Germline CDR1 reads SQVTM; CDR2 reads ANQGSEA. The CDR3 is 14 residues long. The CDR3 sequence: CSVEVGGSNYGYTF. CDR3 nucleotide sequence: TGCAGCGTTGAAGTCGGGGGGTCCAACTATGGCTACACCTTC.